This TCR beta chain was retrieved from a study of OX40 agonist ivuxolimab in advanced cancers. Study in general: Patients undergoing dose escalation presented with hepatocellular carcinoma, melanoma, renal cell or head and neck cancer. General study results and limits: The investigators did not determine what antigen specificity the expanded peripheral T cells had. Blood T cells, both CD4+ and CD8+, expanded clonally by week 6 at 0.1 to 3.0 mg/kg.

Sequencing used immunoSEQ multiplex PCR; TCRdb keeps in-frame clones, though not all of them. Among 65,000 to 70,000 clones, about 89% were seen once, and the ten largest hold 0.3%. CDR3 length equals 17 residues. Germline V gives CDR1 SGHDT, CDR2 YYEEEE. Trimming took 4 bases from V and 0 from J; bases not matched to a gene: 7. Worth noting for this clone: Its matching antigen is unknown.

This sample comprised CD4+ or CD8+ T cells sorted from blood, obtained in a trial of the OX40 agonist ivuxolimab. This TCR was recovered from an adult with an advanced solid tumor such as melanoma, head and neck, liver or kidney cancer. The chain carries TRBV5-6 and TRBJ2-6, with 7 bases identical to TRBD1. The CDR3 sequence: CASSIGQDLSGANVLTF. CDR3 DNA: TGTGCCAGCAGCATCGGACAGGACCTCTCTGGGGCCAACGTCCTGACTTTC.